This T cell receptor beta chain was sequenced during a study of T cell responses to AZD1222 COVID-19 vaccine. For the study at large: Pooled in the analysis were second doses at about 4 or about 12 weeks. Study outcomes and limitations: Repertoire collection took place solely once the T cell response had peaked.

In regard to this clone: Its antigen remains unidentified.

The protocol was immunoSEQ multiplex PCR, while the TCRdb copy is restricted to in-frame clones and leaves out a portion. This sample has more than 85,000 clones; less than 90% occur once, and the top ten carry 16%. The source is an adult in good health. The sequences come from peripheral blood, collected on day 0 of AZD1222 vaccination.

CDR3: CASSLGQGNLNQPQHF. The CDR3 DNA follows: TGTGCCAGCTCACTGGGACAGGGGAATTTAAATCAGCCCCAGCATTTT. The chain joins TRBV18 to TRBJ1-5, with 10 bases identical to TRBD1. CDR3 length: 16 amino acids. The germline V gene has CDR1 KGHSH and CDR2 LQKENI. V lost 4 bases and J lost 4; bases outside the gene matches: 7.